This is a list of T cell receptor beta chains from one sample in a study of Graves' ophthalmopathy and Graves' hyperthyroidism. TCRdb called the multiplex PCR reads again in MiXCR, with one record for every CDR3 protein. The table shows 340,000 or so distinct CDR3 sequences, with roughly a sixth occurring only once. Sequences were obtained from peripheral blood. Every receptor here comes from an adult man with Graves' ophthalmopathy. Both conserved end residues are part of each CDR3. The D gene is left open where the match is weak. Clone size is shown for a subset of rows, as once, few, many or a class of expanded clone.

d_gene	j_gene	v_gene	abundance	CDR3aa	CDR3nt
-	TRBJ1-1	TRBV2	many	CASRTQLNTEAFF	TGTGCCAGCAGGACACAATTGAACACTGAAGCTTTCTTT
-	TRBJ1-1	TRBV6-1	many	CASRTPAEAFF	TGTGCCAGCAGGACACCGGCTGAAGCTTTCTTT
-	TRBJ2-6	TRBV20-1	many	CSAVKGGSGANVLTF	TGCAGTGCTGTAAAAGGGGGCTCTGGGGCCAACGTCCTGACTTTC
TRBD2	TRBJ2-7	TRBV12-3/TRBV12-4	many	CATTPSGGADEQYF	TGTGCCACCACCCCTAGCGGGGGGGCAGACGAGCAGTACTTC
TRBD1	TRBJ2-5	TRBV7-9	many	CASSLVGTGQETQYF	TGTGCCAGCAGCTTAGTCGGGACAGGGCAAGAGACCCAGTACTTC
TRBD1	TRBJ1-2	TRBV4-2	many	CASSGPGQGYYGYTF	TGTGCCAGCAGCGGTCCGGGACAGGGATACTATGGCTACACCTTC
TRBD1	TRBJ1-2	TRBV13	many	CATSDRGRKGGYTF	TGTGCCACCTCGGACAGGGGGCGCAAGGGTGGCTACACCTTC
-	TRBJ1-1	TRBV2	many	CASSEILLDTEAFF	TGTGCCAGCAGTGAGATCCTTCTTGACACTGAAGCTTTCTTT
-	TRBJ1-6	TRBV28	many	CASSPGTVNSPLHF	TGTGCCAGCAGTCCAGGGACGGTAAATTCACCCCTCCACTTT
-	TRBJ1-2	TRBV6-5	many	CASTSWGDRTVYGYTF	TGTGCCAGCACCTCCTGGGGAGACCGAACGGTCTATGGCTACACCTTC
-	TRBJ1-5	TRBV6-1	-	CASRDGGHNQPQHF	TGTGCCAGCAGAGATGGCGGGCATAATCAGCCCCAGCATTTT
-	TRBJ1-2	TRBV12-3/TRBV12-4	few	CASSLSGVNYGYNF	TGTGCCAGCAGTTTAAGCGGGGTGAACTATGGCTACAACTTC
TRBD1	TRBJ1-5	TRBV12-5	-	CASGFYLSRDRGRLVGQPQHF	TGTGCTAGTGGTTTTTATTTATCCCGGGACAGGGGGCGCCTGGTCGGTCAGCCCCAGCATTTT
TRBD1	TRBJ1-1	TRBV30	many	CALTGGWGTEAFF	TGTGCCTTAACAGGGGGTTGGGGCACTGAAGCTTTCTTT
TRBD2	TRBJ2-7	TRBV6-1	-	CASSFGLAARAYEQYF	TGTGCCAGCAGCTTCGGACTAGCGGCCAGGGCCTACGAGCAGTACTTC
TRBD1	TRBJ2-7	TRBV6-1	-	CASNPAGGPYEQYF	TGTGCCAGCAATCCGGCAGGGGGCCCCTACGAGCAGTACTTC